These 32 T cell receptor beta chains share one sample of origin, sequenced in a study of T cells after yellow fever vaccination. TCRdb analysed the 5' RACE reads with MiXCR anew, one entry per CDR3 protein. The sample consists of some 260,000 distinct CDR3 sequences, about 5.2% of them appearing once. Here the sequenced sample was CD4+ T cells sorted from PBMCs, taken on the day of the yellow fever booster vaccination. Receptor source: a man in his late teens or twenties who received the YFV17D yellow fever vaccine.

This clonotype turned up a few times. The chain joins TRBV5-1 to TRBJ1-4; TRBD1 matches at 7 bases. This CDR3 has 15 residues. CDR1 is SGHRS and CDR2 is YFSETQ in the germline V gene. V lost 3 bases, J lost 8 bases, and 10 bases stayed unmatched. CDR3: CASSSSTGFEEKLFF. DNA for the CDR3: TGCGCCAGCAGCTCGTCGACAGGGTTCGAGGAAAAACTGTTTTTT.

The rearrangement joins TRBV18 to TRBJ1-5; D is undetermined. Per the germline V gene, CDR1 is KGHSH and CDR2 is LQKENI. The CDR3 sequence is 14 residues long. Deletions cut 5 bases from V and 5 bases from J, with 13 bases between. This CDR3 reads CASSSGPRDQPQHF. In DNA form, the CDR3 reads TGTGCCAGCTCATCCGGGCCGAGGGATCAGCCCCAGCATTTT.

This clonotype occurred many times. CDR3 amino acids: CASSLASLGANTEAFF. CDR3 bases: TGCGCCAGCAGCTTGGCCAGTCTTGGCGCGAACACTGAAGCTTTCTTT. The chain couples TRBV5-1 to TRBJ1-1; D not resolved. Germline V gene data show CDR1 as SGHRS and CDR2 as YFSETQ. Trimming left V 0 bases short and J 1 base short, with 13 bases between. There are 16 residues in the CDR3.

The rearrangement uses TRBV3-1 and TRBJ1-2; D is possibly TRBD1 (6 bases). The CDR3 is 14 residues long. From germline, CDR1 is LGHDT and CDR2 YNNKEL (reference sequence). V lost 0 bases and J 7 bases, leaving 12 bases between the germline ends. CDR3 bases: TGTGCCAGCAGCCAAGAGGGCCAGGGGTCTGGCTACACCTTC. This sequence encodes CASSQEGQGSGYTF.

At least ten counts were recorded for this clonotype. The chain has TRBV5-1 and TRBJ1-5; D is unclear. The CDR3 sequence is 17 residues long. The germline gives CDR1 SGHRS, CDR2 YFSETQ. V was shortened by 3 bases and J by 9 bases, with 25 bases between the two germline ends. CDR3 loop: CASSYVLSVPPRRPQHF. The CDR3 bases are TGCGCCAGCAGCTACGTTCTGTCCGTCCCTCCTAGACGGCCCCAGCATTTT.

This clonotype was seen many times. The J gene is TRBJ2-3, the V gene TRBV18, with 9 bases lining up with TRBD1. The CDR3 runs 14 residues. The V gene end was trimmed by 4 bases and the J gene end by 5 bases; junction bases not matched to a gene: 4. The germline CDR1 and CDR2 sequences are KGHSH and LQKENI. The DNA for the CDR3 is TGTGCCAGCTCACGCGACAGGGGGGGAGATACGCAGTATTTT. The encoded protein is CASSRDRGGDTQYF.

The V and J genes are TRBV12-3 or TRBV12-4 and TRBJ1-1; D might be TRBD1 (6 bases). Trimming removed 5 bases at V and 6 bases at J, with 13 bases between. CDR3 length: 13 amino acids. CDR3 DNA: TGTGCCAGCAGTCGCCGGGGGCGCGCTGAAGCTTTCTTT. Its translation is CASSRRGRAEAFF.

The V call is TRBV5-6, the J call TRBJ1-6; D gene ambiguous. The V end was cut by 0 bases, the J end by 9 bases, with 16 bases between. The CDR3 has 16 residues. Per germline, CDR1 SGHDT and CDR2 YYEEEE. In DNA, the CDR3 is TGTGCCAGCAGCTTGGGCCTCCGGGCTGAGGGTTCACCCCTCCACTTT. This translates into CASSLGLRAEGSPLHF.

A few counts support this clonotype. The rearrangement links TRBV6-5 to TRBJ1-1; tentative D call: TRBD1 (6 bases). Trimming took off 2 bases at V and 3 bases at J, with 13 bases between the two ends. The V gene's germline CDR1 is MNHEY and CDR2 SVGAGI. The CDR3 length is 15 residues. The CDR3 bases are TGTGCCAGCAGTTACGGGGGGGGCGCGGACACTGAAGCTTTCTTT. It translates to CASSYGGGADTEAFF.

There are a few counts of this clonotype. The rearrangement uses TRBV10-3 and TRBJ1-6; no firm D call. V lost 2 bases and J 9 bases, leaving 14 bases between the germline ends. This CDR3 comprises 15 residues. Germline V gene sequence: CDR1 ENHRY, CDR2 SYGVKD. CDR3 in amino acids: CAISERRQEFSPLHF. The CDR3 DNA reads as TGTGCCATCAGTGAGCGGCGGCAAGAATTTTCACCCCTCCACTTT.

In its sample, this clonotype was seen a few times. V is TRBV5-6 and J is TRBJ2-5; 10 bases line up with TRBD2. The length of the CDR3 is 16 residues. V lost 0 bases to trimming and J lost 5 bases; unmatched junction nucleotides: 7. Germline V CDR1 and CDR2: SGHDT, YYEEEE. CDR3 protein: CASSLERGGLVETQYF. CDR3 nucleotides: TGTGCCAGCAGCTTGGAGCGGGGGGGCCTCGTGGAGACCCAGTACTTC.

V usage is TRBV12-3 or TRBV12-4 and J usage is TRBJ1-4; no reliable D call. The V end was cut by 3 bases, the J end by 4 bases, with 12 bases between. The CDR3 contains 15 residues. The CDR3 loop is CASSLGPMGNEKLFF. The CDR3 DNA reads as TGTGCCAGCAGTTTGGGCCCCATGGGTAATGAAAAACTGTTTTTT.

The chain joins TRBV20-1 to TRBJ1-5; no definite D call. Germline-derived CDR1 and CDR2 are DFQATT and SNEGSKA (reference sequence). There are 11 residues in the CDR3. The V gene lost 5 bases and the J gene lost 7 bases, with 9 bases spanning the gap. The CDR3 coding sequence is TGCAGTGCTGGTGTGAACCAGCCCCAGCATTTT. It specifies CSAGVNQPQHF.

The V call is TRBV29-1, the J call TRBJ1-2, with D hard to call. The CDR3 is made up of 11 amino acids. CDR1 is SQVTM and CDR2 is ANQGSEA in the germline V gene. Trimming removed 5 bases at V and 7 bases at J, with 11 bases between. CDR3 nucleotides: TGCAGCGTTTTCGAGGGTGGTGGCTACACCTTC. This translates into CSVFEGGGYTF.

The chain couples TRBV14 to TRBJ2-5, with 10 bases matching TRBD1. The length of the CDR3 is 17 residues. V lost 3 bases to trimming and J lost 4 bases; unmatched junction nucleotides: 11. The V gene's germline CDR1 is SGHDN and CDR2 FVKESK. The CDR3 loop reads CASSHLPGQGSGETQYF. The DNA for the CDR3 is TGTGCCAGCAGCCACCTTCCGGGACAGGGGTCAGGAGAGACCCAGTACTTC.

This clonotype was seen many times. The V and J genes are TRBV20-1 and TRBJ2-5, with 7 bases lining up with TRBD2. The J segment lost 2 bases and the V segment lost 6 bases, leaving 9 bases of the junction unmatched. Germline values: CDR1 DFQATT, CDR2 SNEGSKA (reference sequence). The CDR3 has 14 residues. The CDR3 DNA reads TGCAGTGCCGGTCCACCGGGACTACAAGAGACCCAGTACTTC. It codes for CSAGPPGLQETQYF.

This clonotype has at least ten counts. This chain joins TRBV20-1 and TRBJ2-5; D not resolved. Germline V lookup: CDR1 DFQATT, CDR2 SNEGSKA (reference sequence). With 2 bases removed from V and 5 bases from J, the gap between germline ends came to 12 bases. CDR3 length equals 13 residues. CDR3 nucleotides: TGCAGTGCTAGACCCACAGCCAGGGAGACCCAGTACTTC. Its protein is CSARPTARETQYF.

This clonotype was seen at least ten times. This chain uses TRBV5-1 with TRBJ2-7, with D possibly being TRBD1 (5 bases). From germline, CDR1 is SGHRS and CDR2 YFSETQ. The CDR3 has 16 residues. V was shortened by 0 bases and J by 4 bases, with 17 bases between the two germline ends. The CDR3 DNA reads TGCGCCAGCAGCTTGGTTAAGAGGCGGCAGGGATACGAGCAGTACGTC. Translation: CASSLVKRRQGYEQYV.

At least ten counts were recorded for this clonotype. The chain carries TRBV7-2 and TRBJ2-3; D not certain. The CDR3 length is 14 residues. Germline assignment: CDR1 SGHTA and CDR2 FQGNSA. The V gene lost 1 base and the J gene lost 4 bases, with 9 bases spanning the gap. The CDR3 DNA sequence: TGTGCCAGCAGCTTAGTACGGCTGGCAGATACGCAGTATTTT. It specifies CASSLVRLADTQYF.

This clonotype was found many times. This CDR3 reads CSATPGLSGTGELFF. The CDR3 coding sequence is TGCAGTGCTACCCCGGGACTTTCTGGCACCGGGGAGCTGTTTTTT. The chain employs TRBV20-1 and TRBJ2-2, with D possibly matching TRBD2 (6 bases). From germline, CDR1 is DFQATT and CDR2 SNEGSKA (reference sequence). The CDR3 has 15 amino acids. The germline V and J ends were trimmed by 4 bases and 4 bases, with 16 bases remaining between them.

Ten or more counts support this clonotype. The V and J genes are TRBV5-1 and TRBJ2-1; no clear D. Trimming cost V 0 bases and J 7 bases, with 14 bases left between them. Germline lookup yields CDR1 SGHRS and CDR2 YFSETQ. The CDR3 runs to 15 residues. CDR3 in amino acids: CASSLAWTNGNEQFF. Here the CDR3 DNA reads TGCGCCAGCAGCTTGGCCTGGACGAATGGGAATGAGCAGTTCTTC.

This clonotype has only a few counts. This sequence joins TRBV12-3 or TRBV12-4 and TRBJ1-6; 8 bases match TRBD1. The CDR3 covers 15 residues. V lost 6 bases and J lost 5; bases outside the gene matches: 6. The CDR3 DNA follows: TGTGCCAGCAGGTTGGACAGGGTAGATAATTCACCCCTCCACTTT. Protein: CASRLDRVDNSPLHF.

The chain carries TRBV6-5 and TRBJ1-4; 9 bases line up with TRBD1. This CDR3 has 16 amino acids. Per germline, CDR1 MNHEY and CDR2 SVGAGI. J gave up 7 bases and V 2 bases, and 8 bases lay outside the gene matches. CDR3 nucleotide sequence: TGTGCCAGCAGTTACGAAATCGGGACAGGGCCTGAAAAACTGTTTTTT. Translating gives CASSYEIGTGPEKLFF.

This clonotype appeared many times. The chain is built from TRBV3-1 and TRBJ2-5, with D possibly matching TRBD2 (6 bases). Germline V gives CDR1 LGHDT, CDR2 YNNKEL (reference sequence). The CDR3 extends over 14 amino acids. Trimming removed 4 bases at V and 2 bases at J, with 11 bases between. The CDR3: CASSRLEGQETQYF. In DNA form, the CDR3 reads TGTGCCAGCAGCCGACTAGAGGGACAAGAGACCCAGTACTTC.

The V gene is TRBV7-2, the J gene TRBJ2-7; 8 bases fit TRBD2. This CDR3 comprises 15 residues. The germline CDR1 and CDR2 sequences are SGHTA and FQGNSA. Unmatched junction bases numbered 7, after V lost 0 bases and J lost 6 bases. The CDR3 region is CASSLASGAGGEQYF. For the CDR3, the DNA is TGTGCCAGCAGCTTAGCTAGCGGGGCCGGGGGCGAGCAGTACTTC.

This clonotype was counted many times. The J gene is TRBJ2-5, the V gene TRBV28; tentative D call: TRBD1 (6 bases). CDR3 length equals 13 residues. The germline gives CDR1 MDHEN, CDR2 SYDVKM. V lost 4 bases, J lost 3 bases, and 9 bases lay in between. The CDR3 DNA follows: TGTGCCAGCAGTTCAGGGGATAAAGAGACCCAGTACTTC. Protein: CASSSGDKETQYF.

This clonotype was seen repeatedly, ten times or more. The V gene is TRBV7-2, the J gene TRBJ2-5; the match to TRBD2 covers 13 bases. With 4 bases clipped from V and 2 bases from J, the junction kept 4 bases outside the gene matches. The length of the CDR3 is 16 residues. Looked up from germline, CDR1 is SGHTA and CDR2 is FQGNSA. CDR3 DNA: TGTGCCAGCAGCTCACGACTAGCGGGGGGACAAGAGACCCAGTACTTC. Its translation is CASSSRLAGGQETQYF. Combining the CDR3 with reference TRBV7-2 and TRBJ2-5 gives the whole variable domain GAGVSQSPSNKVTEKGKDVELRCDPISGHTALYWYRQSLGQGLEFLIYFQGNSAPDKSGLPSDRFSAERTGGSVSTLTIQRTQQEDSAVYLCASSSRLAGGQETQYFGPGTRLLVL.

This chain links TRBV5-4 with TRBJ2-7; 9 nucleotides match TRBD2. This CDR3 spans 16 amino acids. V shed 4 bases and J 6 bases; nucleotides not matched to a gene: 14. In germline, CDR1 is SGHNT, CDR2 YYREEE (reference sequence). CDR3 in DNA: TGTGCCAGCAGCGGGGGAGGGCTAGCGGGGCCCCGCGAGCAGTACGTC. Its protein is CASSGGGLAGPREQYV.

This clonotype was seen a handful of times. The rearrangement links TRBV20-1 to TRBJ2-7; 8 nucleotides match TRBD1. The germline CDR1 and CDR2 sequences are DFQATT and SNEGSKA (reference sequence). V was clipped by 0 bases and J by 3 bases; unmatched bases: 4. This CDR3 is built from 14 residues. The CDR3 loop reads CSARESGGRYEQYV. The CDR3 bases are TGCAGTGCTAGAGAGTCAGGGGGCCGCTACGAGCAGTACGTC.

The genes are TRBV11-2 and TRBJ2-6; D is possibly TRBD1 (5 bases). V lost 3 bases, J lost 0 bases, and 18 bases lay in between. Germline assignment: CDR1 SGHAT and CDR2 FQNNGV. There are 19 residues in the CDR3. CDR3 in amino acids: CASSFDPRHDSSGANVLTF. In DNA, the CDR3 is TGTGCCAGCAGCTTTGATCCCAGACACGACAGCTCTGGGGCCAACGTCCTGACTTTC. Filled out from reference TRBV11-2 and TRBJ2-6, the complete variable domain reads EAGVAQSPRYKIIEKRQSVAFWCNPISGHATLYWYQQILGQGPKLLIQFQNNGVVDDSQLPKDRFSAERLKGVDSTLKIQPAKLEDSAVYLCASSFDPRHDSSGANVLTFGAGSRLTVL.

This clonotype was counted at least ten times. V is TRBV5-1 and J is TRBJ2-3; the D gene is possibly TRBD1 (8 bases). V gave up 7 bases and J gave up 6 bases, with 21 bases separating them. The CDR3 is 15 amino acids. Germline V gene lookup returns CDR1 SGHRS and CDR2 YFSETQ. The CDR3 DNA reads TGCGCCAGCGATTTACAGGGGGGGGCCCAGGATACGCAGTATTTT. This translates into CASDLQGGAQDTQYF.

The CDR3 is CASSVVAGTDTQYF. DNA for the CDR3: TGTGCCAGCAGCGTAGTGGCGGGGACAGATACGCAGTATTTT. This rearrangement joins TRBV9 to TRBJ2-3; D is possibly TRBD2 (6 bases). The ends were cut back, 0 bases at V and 3 bases at J, with 8 bases in the middle. Germline values: CDR1 SGDLS, CDR2 YYNGEE. CDR3 length: 14 amino acids.